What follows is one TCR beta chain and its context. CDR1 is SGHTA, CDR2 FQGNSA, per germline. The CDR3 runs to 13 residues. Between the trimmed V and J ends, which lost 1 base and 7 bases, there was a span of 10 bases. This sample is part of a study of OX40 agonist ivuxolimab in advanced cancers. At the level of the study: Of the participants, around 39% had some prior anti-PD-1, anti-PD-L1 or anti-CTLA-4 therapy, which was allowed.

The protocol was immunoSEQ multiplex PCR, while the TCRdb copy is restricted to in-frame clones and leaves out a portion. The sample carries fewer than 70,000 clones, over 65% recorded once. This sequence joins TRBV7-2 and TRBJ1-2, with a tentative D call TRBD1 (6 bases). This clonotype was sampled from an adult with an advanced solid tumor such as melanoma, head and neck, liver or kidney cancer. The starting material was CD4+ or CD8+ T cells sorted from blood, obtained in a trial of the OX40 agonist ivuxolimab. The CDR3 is CASSLDRAGGYTF. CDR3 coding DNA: TGTGCCAGCAGCTTAGACAGGGCCGGTGGCTACACCTTC.